The entry that follows covers one T cell receptor beta chain sequence. What it binds is unknown. The sample is drawn from a study of beta chain features in type 1 diabetes. Broader study findings: TCRB CDR3s were moderately but significantly shorter in Type 1 diabetes patients in all four CD4+ subsets.

The CDR3 runs 15 residues. After removal of 4 bases from V and 5 bases from J, the junction contained 3 bases not matched to a gene. Germline V gene sequence: CDR1 SGHTA, CDR2 FQGNSA. Reverse transcribing all isolated RNA meant expressed TCRB transcripts were sequenced. TCRdb's table, derived via immunoSEQ multiplex PCR, lists solely in-frame clones and lacks some. This sample yields about 340,000 clones, of which under 8.5% are seen a single time; 0.44% belongs to the top ten. The specimen sequenced was central memory CD4+ T cells from blood. This chain connects TRBV7-2 to TRBJ2-3, with TRBD2 matching over 13 bases. This clonotype originated in a woman aged 18-30 years in good health. As DNA, the CDR3 is TGTGCCAGCAGCTCCCGACTAGCGGGAGGAGATACGCAGTATTTT. Its translation: CASSSRLAGGDTQYF. Using reference TRBV7-2 and TRBJ2-3 for the parts outside the CDR3, the full variable domain is GAGVSQSPSNKVTEKGKDVELRCDPISGHTALYWYRQSLGQGLEFLIYFQGNSAPDKSGLPSDRFSAERTGGSVSTLTIQRTQQEDSAVYLCASSSRLAGGDTQYFGPGTRLTVL.